These 19 T cell receptor beta chains originate from one sample sequenced in a study of shared clonotypes between healthy human individuals. Assay: immunoSEQ multiplex PCR; the TCRdb copy retains only in-frame clones and omits some. The table shows about 490,000 clones, with about 78% occurring only once. The sample comprised PBMCs. All receptors derive from a woman aged 40 to 49 in good health. Some clones in this sample may be carry-over from other donors' samples.

The genes are TRBV6-5 and TRBJ2-1; TRBD2 matches 8 bases. Germline values: CDR1 MNHEY, CDR2 SVGAGI. V dropped 5 bases and J dropped 9; count of bases not matched to a gene: 6. The CDR3 totals 13 residues. The CDR3 coding sequence is TGTGCCAGCAGTCTCGGACTAGCTGGTGAGCAGTTCTTC. Amino acids: CASSLGLAGEQFF.

In its sample, this clone was seen many times. V is TRBV30 and J is TRBJ1-1; no clear D gene. The CDR3 spans 14 residues. Trimming removed 0 bases from V and 0 bases from J, with 8 bases in between. Germline V gene lookup returns CDR1 GTSNPN and CDR2 SVGIG (reference sequence). DNA for the CDR3: TGTGCCTGGAGTGTAGAGATCATGAACACTGAAGCTTTCTTT. As protein: CAWSVEIMNTEAFF.

The chain carries TRBV9 and TRBJ1-2; possible D gene TRBD1, 5 bases. There are 14 residues in the CDR3. The germline V gene has CDR1 SGDLS and CDR2 YYNGEE. V was pared by 3 bases and J by 3 bases, with 12 bases between. The CDR3 spells CASSARQSHYGYTF. The CDR3 DNA reads as TGTGCCAGCAGCGCGCGACAGAGTCACTATGGCTACACCTTC.

V is TRBV18 and J is TRBJ1-1; D is ambiguous. The V end was cut by 6 bases, the J end by 3 bases, with 11 bases between. Germline V gene sequence: CDR1 KGHSH, CDR2 LQKENI. This CDR3 has 13 amino acids. CDR3 DNA: TGTGCCAGCTCGTCGAGGGAGGACACTGAAGCTTTCTTT. Protein product: CASSSREDTEAFF.

V and J are TRBV18 and TRBJ1-3; D uncertain. The CDR3 has 14 residues. V was cut by 1 base and J by 5 bases, with 9 bases left in between. The germline CDR1 and CDR2 sequences are KGHSH and LQKENI. The CDR3, as DNA: TGTGCCAGCTCACCACGGCAGAATAGAAACACCATATATTTT. Translating it yields CASSPRQNRNTIYF.

The chain is built from TRBV5-1 and TRBJ2-5; 8 bases are a match to TRBD2. In germline, CDR1 is SGHRS, CDR2 YFSETQ. The CDR3 runs 16 residues. Losses at the gene ends were 4 bases for V and 3 bases for J; bases not matched to a gene: 11. CDR3 sequence (DNA): TGCGCCAGCAGCCGCGGAGCGGGAGATGTCGAAGAGACCCAGTACTTC. Encoded protein: CASSRGAGDVEETQYF.

The CDR3: CASSFRGWGSSYEQYF. Here the CDR3 DNA reads TGTGCCAGCAGCTTCCGCGGGTGGGGATCCTCCTACGAGCAGTACTTC. The rearrangement uses TRBV11-2 and TRBJ2-7; D perhaps matches TRBD2 (5 bases). From germline, CDR1 is SGHAT and CDR2 FQNNGV. V shed 3 bases and J shed 0 bases, with 15 bases lying between them. The CDR3 loop spans 16 amino acids. Supplemented by reference TRBV11-2 and TRBJ2-7, the full variable domain reads EAGVAQSPRYKIIEKRQSVAFWCNPISGHATLYWYQQILGQGPKLLIQFQNNGVVDDSQLPKDRFSAERLKGVDSTLKIQPAKLEDSAVYLCASSFRGWGSSYEQYFGPGTRLTVT.

The V call is TRBV15, the J call TRBJ2-5; 10 bases agree with TRBD1. There are 14 residues in the CDR3. The V segment lost 6 bases and the J segment 5 bases; nucleotides outside the gene matches: 6. Germline CDR1 LNHNV, CDR2 YYDKDF (reference sequence). The CDR3 loop reads CATRRDRGGETQYF. CDR3 nucleotide sequence: TGTGCCACCAGAAGGGACAGGGGCGGGGAGACCCAGTACTTC.

For this clone: A far larger clone is a single base away, which makes a read error likely. The same CDR3 is also encoded by other DNA sequences in this sample. This sequence joins TRBV30 and TRBJ2-6, with D perhaps TRBD1 (5 bases). Per germline, CDR1 GTSNPN and CDR2 SVGIG (reference sequence). The length of the CDR3 is 13 residues. The CDR3 DNA reads as TGTGCCTGGAGTTTTGGTGGGGCTAACGTCCTGACTTTC. This codes for CAWSFGGANVLTF. Complete variable domain (other parts from reference TRBV30 and TRBJ2-6): SQTIHQWPATLVQPVGSPLSLECTVEGTSNPNLYWYRQAAGRGLQLLFYSVGIGQISSEVPQNLSASRPQDRQFILSSKKLLLSDSGFYLCAWSFGGANVLTFGAGSRLTVL.

The chain couples TRBV15 to TRBJ2-5; 10 bases agree with TRBD2. Germline V lookup: CDR1 LNHNV, CDR2 YYDKDF (reference sequence). Unmatched junction bases numbered 7, after V lost 1 base and J lost 2 bases. CDR3 length: 17 amino acids. CDR3 DNA sequence: TGTGCCACCAGCAGAGTAGGACTAGCGGAGGCACAAGAGACCCAGTACTTC. It translates to CATSRVGLAEAQETQYF.

CDR3: CASSFGGDLRNEQFF. The CDR3 DNA follows: TGTGCCAGCAGCTTCGGGGGGGATTTAAGGAATGAGCAGTTCTTC. The chain couples TRBV7-9 to TRBJ2-1; TRBD2 aligns across 8 bases. The J segment lost 7 bases and the V segment lost 3 bases, leaving 8 bases of the junction unmatched. The CDR3 is made up of 15 amino acids. Germline CDR1 SEHNR, CDR2 FQNEAQ (reference sequence).

V and J are TRBV10-3 and TRBJ2-7, with 11 bases matching TRBD2. With V trimmed by 4 bases and J by 4 bases, 0 bases remained unmatched. Germline loops: CDR1 ENHRY, CDR2 SYGVKD. This CDR3 has 13 residues. CDR3 bases: TGTGCCATCAGTGCTAGCGGGAGGTACGAGCAGTACTTC. Its protein is CAISASGRYEQYF.

Comments on this clone: A much larger clone is a single base away; this may be a read error. The chain recombines TRBV7-9 with TRBJ2-1; TRBD2 might be the D (6 bases). The CDR3 totals 13 residues. Germline CDR1 reads SEHNR; CDR2 reads FQNEAQ (reference sequence). CDR3 coding DNA: TGTGCCGGCAGCAGCCGACTAGTGGCTGAGCAGTTCTTC. Amino acids: CAGSSRLVAEQFF. Variable domain in full (rest from reference TRBV7-9 and TRBJ2-1): DTGVSQNPRHKITKRGQNVTFRCDPISEHNRLYWYRQTLGQGPEFLTYFQNEAQLEKSRLLSDRFSAERPKGSFSTLEIQRTEQGDSAMYLCAGSSRLVAEQFFGPGTRLTVL.

V gene TRBV7-3 combines with J gene TRBJ2-5; D is undetermined. This CDR3 has 13 amino acids. Germline CDR1 is SGHTA and CDR2 is FQGTGA. Trimming shortened V by 1 base and J by 2 bases, and 5 bases separated the two germline ends. Here the CDR3 DNA reads TGTGCCAGCAGCTTAAGGGCACAAGAGACCCAGTACTTC. As protein: CASSLRAQETQYF.

This clone appeared once. This sequence joins TRBV11-1 and TRBJ2-7; 8 positions match TRBD1. Germline CDR1 is SGHAT and CDR2 is FQDESV (reference sequence). The trim removed 3 bases at V and 4 bases at J, leaving 5 bases unmatched. The length of the CDR3 is 14 residues. The CDR3 DNA reads TGTGCCAGCAGCTTCAGGGGGCTTAAGTACGAGCAGTACTTC. It yields the protein CASSFRGLKYEQYF.

The CDR3 region has the DNA TGTGCCATCAGTGACGGAAGCGGGAGGTTAAAGACCCAGTACTTC. This sequence encodes CAISDGSGRLKTQYF. The chain has TRBV10-3 and TRBJ2-5; the match to TRBD2 covers 9 bases. The CDR3 runs to 15 residues. V dropped 3 bases and J dropped 6; count of bases not matched to a gene: 8. Germline CDR1 ENHRY, CDR2 SYGVKD.

To note about this clone: This likely reflects a read error, since a far larger clone is one base away. V usage is TRBV6-4 and J usage is TRBJ2-1; 8 bases align to TRBD2. The CDR3 consists of 15 residues. Germline CDR1 is MRHNA and CDR2 is SNTAGT. CDR3 sequence reads: CASSEAGGSYNGQFF. DNA of the CDR3: TGTGCCAGCAGTGAGGCGGGAGGCAGCTACAATGGGCAGTTCTTC.

This chain joins TRBV7-7 and TRBJ2-3, with a tentative D call TRBD2 (6 bases). The CDR3 is made up of 15 amino acids. Looked up from germline, CDR1 is SSHAT and CDR2 is FNYEAQ (reference sequence). Trimming stripped 5 bases from V and 7 bases from J, with 19 bases between. In nucleotides, the CDR3 is TGTGCCAGCAGCACCGGCGGGACCCTCGGGAATACGCAGTATTTT. It codes for CASSTGGTLGNTQYF.

The chain has TRBV27 and TRBJ1-1; D unresolved. Trimming took 7 bases from V and 1 from J, leaving 4 bases between them. The length of the CDR3 is 11 residues. Germline loops: CDR1 MNHEY, CDR2 SMNVEV (reference sequence). The DNA of the CDR3 is TGTGCCAGCATAGGGAACACTGAAGCTTTCTTT. It encodes CASIGNTEAFF.